This TCR beta chain comes out of a study of blood T cell repertoires in COVID-19. For the study at large: Collection of acute and convalescent COVID-19 samples took place in the United States, Italy and Spain.

The Seattle patients, enrolled during active infection, were followed longitudinally. Clones were sequenced by immunoSEQ multiplex PCR, and TCRdb holds only the in-frame ones, with some missing. The repertoire holds about 170,000 clones, with more than 75% as singletons. After removal of 3 bases from V and 5 bases from J, the junction contained 4 bases not matched to a gene. Per germline, CDR1 SGHTA and CDR2 FQGNSA. The CDR3 length is 15 residues. The TCR originated in a man younger than 30 with COVID-19, enrolled during active disease. Source material: peripheral blood. The gene calls are TRBV7-2 and TRBJ2-2; 9 bases line up with TRBD2. The chain's CDR3 is CASSFTGLATGELFF. CDR3 DNA sequence: TGTGCCAGCAGCTTCACCGGACTAGCGACCGGGGAGCTGTTTTTT.